The 31 T cell receptor beta chains in this list originate from one sample, sequenced in a study of tumor and adjacent non-tumor tissue in lung cancer. The library came from three nested PCR rounds adapted from ARM-PCR protocols. In TCRdb, the multiplex PCR reads were re-called with MiXCR into one record per CDR3 protein. Of under 150,000 distinct CDR3 sequences in the sample, about 71% were seen once. No cell sorting was done before RNA was extracted from the tissue. Sequenced material: lung tumor tissue. These TCRs come from a man in his sixties with small cell lung cancer.

This rearrangement joins TRBV6-1 to TRBJ2-3, with 9 positions matching TRBD1. V shed 9 bases and J 2 bases; nucleotides not matched to a gene: 9. This CDR3 comprises 15 residues. Germline-derived CDR1 and CDR2 are MNHNS and SASEGT. The CDR3 spells CASYGGQGHTDTQYF. The CDR3, as DNA: TGTGCCAGTTATGGGGGACAGGGACACACAGATACGCAGTATTTT.

This chain links TRBV7-9 with TRBJ2-5; 9 nucleotides align to TRBD1. V dropped 6 bases and J dropped 5; count of bases not matched to a gene: 4. CDR1 is SEHNR, CDR2 FQNEAQ, per germline (reference sequence). The CDR3 spans 13 residues. The CDR3 sequence: CASRWDRAETQYF. DNA for the CDR3: TGTGCCAGCAGGTGGGACAGGGCCGAGACCCAGTACTTC.

The chain links TRBV6-2 or TRBV6-3 to TRBJ2-5; D gene uncertain. V was trimmed by 6 bases and J by 9 bases, leaving 17 bases between them. The V gene's germline CDR1 is MNHEY and CDR2 SVGEGT. This CDR3 has 13 amino acids. CDR3 residues: CASSSRTVWAQYF. Here the CDR3 DNA reads TGTGCCAGCAGCAGTAGGACCGTTTGGGCCCAGTACTTC.

As regards this clonotype: One junction end does not reproduce the germline sequence, and a read error may be involved. The V gene is TRBV6-1, the J gene TRBJ2-3; D gene unclear. Germline lookup yields CDR1 MNHNS and CDR2 SASEGT. The CDR3 covers 13 residues. The CDR3 reads CASVSSSTYTHYF. DNA of the CDR3: TGTGCCAGCGTCAGCTCGAGCACATATACGCACTATTTT.

This clonotype was seen only once. This rearrangement joins TRBV11-2 to TRBJ2-7, with D maybe TRBD1 (6 bases). The CDR3 has 13 amino acids. With 2 bases removed from V and 11 bases from J, the gap between germline ends came to 16 bases. Germline V gene sequence: CDR1 SGHAT, CDR2 FQNNGV. CDR3 loop: CASSLISRGGEYF. The CDR3 region has the DNA TGTGCCAGCAGCTTAATCTCCAGGGGCGGCGAGTACTTC. The variable domain in full, with the rest retrieved from reference TRBV11-2 and TRBJ2-7, is EAGVAQSPRYKIIEKRQSVAFWCNPISGHATLYWYQQILGQGPKLLIQFQNNGVVDDSQLPKDRFSAERLKGVDSTLKIQPAKLEDSAVYLCASSLISRGGEYFGPGTRLTVT.

With respect to this clonotype: This may stem from a read error, because a much larger clone lies one nucleotide away. The chain has TRBV29-1 and TRBJ2-7, with D perhaps matching TRBD2 (6 bases). The germline gives CDR1 SQVTM, CDR2 ANQGSEA. The CDR3 sequence is 14 residues long. Trimming pared 7 bases from V and 2 bases from J, leaving 18 bases between. CDR3 sequence (DNA): TGCAGCGCCCACAGGACTAACGGTACCTACGAGCAGTACTTC. Its protein is CSAHRTNGTYEQYF.

Points on this clonotype: The final CDR3 position lacks the conserved phenylalanine or tryptophan, pointing to a likely read error. The V gene is TRBV11-2, the J gene TRBJ2-7; the D is unclear. The CDR3 extends over 12 amino acids. The germline V gene encodes CDR1 SGHAT and CDR2 FQNNGV. The CDR3 sequence is CAISRVPYEQYI. CDR3 nucleotides: TGTGCCATCAGCCGGGTTCCCTACGAGCAGTACATC.

Turning to this clonotype: Being one base from a much bigger clone, this may be a read error. The chain is built from TRBV6-1 and TRBJ2-7; D is unclear. The CDR3 has 14 amino acids. The germline V gene encodes CDR1 MNHNS and CDR2 SASEGT. The CDR3 coding sequence is TGTGCCAGCACCCTAAGACCCTTTTCCTACGAGCACTACTTC. Its translation is CASTLRPFSYEHYF.

This clonotype has only a few counts. A read error may account for a junction end that differs from germline. This chain links TRBV6-1 with TRBJ2-3; TRBD1 or TRBD2 may be the D gene (5 bases each). CDR3 size: 15 residues. Germline CDR1 reads MNHNS; CDR2 reads SASEGT. DNA of the CDR3: TGTGCCAGTAGTGAGGGGTGGTATAGCACAGATACGCAGTATTTT. It translates to CASSEGWYSTDTQYF.

The chain has TRBV12-3 or TRBV12-4 and TRBJ1-2; D is ambiguous. V shed 10 bases and J shed 4 bases, with 16 bases lying between them. The CDR3 length is 13 residues. The CDR3 bases are TGTGCCACCACTCGGGGTCACGCCTATGGCTACACCTTC. It codes for CATTRGHAYGYTF.

The chain carries TRBV20-1 and TRBJ2-5; no firm D call. Germline assignment: CDR1 DFQATT and CDR2 SNEGSKA (reference sequence). V was shortened by 6 bases and J by 2 bases, with 13 bases between the two germline ends. The CDR3 consists of 13 residues. In DNA form, the CDR3 reads TGCAGTGCCCCGAGGTCACAGCAAGAGACCCAGTACTTC. Translation gives CSAPRSQQETQYF.

In regard to this clonotype: A read error may be the cause here, since a much bigger clone is one base away. V is TRBV6-5 and J is TRBJ1-5; tentatively, D is TRBD1 (5 bases). In germline, CDR1 is MNHEY, CDR2 SVGAGI. The CDR3 is 15 residues long. The CDR3 nucleotides are TGTGTCAGCAGGGAGGGAGGTCGAATTGATCAGCCCCAGCATTTT. Translation: CVSREGGRIDQPQHF.

A note on this clonotype: Sequence at one end of the junction differs from germline and may be a read error. The chain links TRBV6-2 or TRBV6-3 to TRBJ1-3; possibly TRBD1 for D (5 bases). This CDR3 has 16 residues. Germline V gene data show CDR1 as MNHEY and CDR2 as SVGEGT. The CDR3 reads CASSYSGRLSGNNIYF. In nucleotides, the CDR3 is TGTGCTAGCAGTTACTCGGGACGCCTCTCTGGAAACAACATATATTTT.

Notes on this clonotype: Germline is not matched at one junction end, which may reflect a read error. The rearrangement links TRBV14 to TRBJ2-1, with 7 bases fitting TRBD1. Germline CDR1 reads SGHDN; CDR2 reads FVKESK. The CDR3 length is 15 residues. Here the CDR3 reads CTSSQIWTGSNEQFF. In nucleotides, the CDR3 is TGCACCAGCAGCCAAATCTGGACAGGCAGCAATGAGCAGTTCTTC.

Concerning this clonotype: The junction departs from germline at one end; a sequencing error may be responsible. The V and J genes are TRBV5-4 and TRBJ2-5; D is perhaps TRBD2 (5 bases). Looked up from germline, CDR1 is SGHNT and CDR2 is YYREEE (reference sequence). This CDR3 is built from 15 residues. This chain's CDR3 is CVSSLKQRAGETQYF. The CDR3 bases are TGTGTCAGCAGCCTGAAACAGAGGGCGGGAGAGACCCAGTACTTC.

As to this clonotype: A read error may be the cause here, since a much bigger clone is one base away. It is likely a read error, because the conserved phenylalanine at the end of the CDR3 is missing. The chain carries TRBV10-1 and TRBJ2-5; tentatively, D is TRBD2 (6 bases). Germline V gene sequence: CDR1 WNHNN, CDR2 SYGVQD (reference sequence). Trimming removed 4 bases at V and 2 bases at J, with 23 bases between. CDR3 length equals 18 residues. CDR3 protein: CASSGPPISGGGQETQYV. Here the CDR3 DNA reads TGCGCCAGCAGTGGACCCCCGATTAGCGGAGGAGGGCAAGAGACCCAGTACGTC.

A remark on this clonotype: A junction end diverges from the germline sequence, so it may reflect a read error. V usage is TRBV9 and J usage is TRBJ2-2; D gene uncertain. The CDR3 totals 13 residues. Germline assignment: CDR1 SGDLS and CDR2 YYNGEE. The CDR3 region is CVSSVDGPGELFF. The CDR3 DNA reads TGTGTCAGCAGCGTAGACGGGCCAGGGGAGCTGTTTTTT.

This clonotype was recorded a few times. The DNA of the CDR3 is TGTGCCAGCAGTGAACGCCCGGGGCCTTATAGCAATCAGCCCCAGCATTTT. Protein product: CASSERPGPYSNQPQHF. V is TRBV6-1 and J is TRBJ1-5; tentative D call: TRBD1 (5 bases). V lost 2 bases to trimming and J lost 0 bases, with 14 bases between them. The CDR3 covers 17 residues. CDR1 is MNHNS, CDR2 SASEGT, per germline.

Notes on this clonotype: Likely a read error: the CDR3 ends without its conserved phenylalanine or tryptophan. The chain has TRBV20-1 and TRBJ1-2, with 9 bases aligning to TRBD1. This CDR3 has 14 residues. Germline values: CDR1 DFQATT, CDR2 SNEGSKA (reference sequence). The CDR3 spells CSTRGGTGTGGYTL. Here the CDR3 DNA reads TGCAGTACTAGAGGCGGGACAGGGACGGGCGGCTACACCTTA.

Notes on this clonotype: This sequence may be a read error, since a much larger clone differs from it by one base. The chain is built from TRBV20-1 and TRBJ2-7; D remains unclear. The CDR3 has 14 amino acids. Germline lookup yields CDR1 DFQATT and CDR2 SNEGSKA (reference sequence). CDR3 region: CRANPQGHSREQYF. The CDR3 DNA reads TGCCGTGCTAACCCTCAAGGTCACAGTCGGGAGCAGTACTTC.

V is TRBV11-2 and J is TRBJ2-2; D is undetermined. CDR1 and CDR2 (germline): SGHAT, FQNNGV. The CDR3 has 12 amino acids. Here the CDR3 reads CTGSYDVRELFF. CDR3 nucleotides: TGTACCGGCAGCTATGACGTACGGGAGCTGTTTTTT.

This clonotype was observed a handful of times. An end of the junction does not agree with germline; a read error may underlie this. This sequence joins TRBV4-1 and TRBJ2-3; D tentatively reads TRBD1 or TRBD2 (5 bases each). CDR1 and CDR2 from the germline V gene are MGHRA and YSYEKL. The CDR3 totals 16 residues. Here the CDR3 reads CPSSLRVAFQGNTQYF. The CDR3 DNA reads TGCCCCAGCAGCCTCCGGGTAGCGTTCCAGGGAAATACGCAGTATTTT.

The chain joins TRBV11-2 to TRBJ2-6; D is uncertain. Germline V gene data show CDR1 as SGHAT and CDR2 as FQNNGV. The CDR3 is made up of 15 amino acids. V was cut by 2 bases and J by 4 bases, with 9 bases left in between. The CDR3 reads CASSLLVWGANVLTF. CDR3 sequence (DNA): TGTGCCAGCAGCTTACTGGTCTGGGGGGCCAACGTCCTGACTTTC.

Comments on this clonotype: This could be a read error, since a much larger clone is one nucleotide away. The V and J genes are TRBV11-2 and TRBJ2-3; D not certain. V shed 8 bases and J shed 2 bases, with 11 bases lying between them. Looked up from germline, CDR1 is SGHAT and CDR2 is FQNNGV. The CDR3 sequence is 13 residues long. For the CDR3, the DNA is TGTGCCAGCCTCAGCTCGGACACAGATACGCAGTATTTT. This sequence encodes CASLSSDTDTQYF.

The chain employs TRBV11-2 and TRBJ2-3; tentatively, D is TRBD2 (6 bases). V dropped 3 bases and J dropped 8 bases, with 15 bases sitting between them. CDR1 and CDR2 (germline): SGHAT, FQNNGV. The CDR3 is 14 amino acids. DNA for the CDR3: TGTGCCAGCAGCTTGGATCTAGTGGGAGGTACGCAGTATTTT. Its protein product is CASSLDLVGGTQYF.

V usage is TRBV20-1 and J usage is TRBJ1-4; maybe TRBD1 (6 bases). The germline gives CDR1 DFQATT, CDR2 SNEGSKA (reference sequence). This CDR3 spans 13 amino acids. The CDR3 spells CNAIDTGLKQLFF. CDR3 bases: TGCAATGCGATAGATACAGGGCTGAAACAACTGTTTTTT.

This clonotype was detected a few times. The chain is built from TRBV10-3 and TRBJ2-7, with 10 bases matching TRBD2. The junction had 11 bases not matched to a gene; V was cut back by 11 bases and J by 1 base. Germline assignment: CDR1 ENHRY and CDR2 SYGVKD. The CDR3 length is 15 residues. In DNA form, the CDR3 reads TGTGCCCCTATAATCCCTAGCGGGAGTTCCTACGAGCAGTACGTC. It is translated as CAPIIPSGSSYEQYV.

This rearrangement joins TRBV12-3 or TRBV12-4 to TRBJ2-1; no firm D call. V lost 3 bases to trimming and J lost 8 bases, with 17 bases between them. CDR3 length: 15 residues. The CDR3 spells CASSLKTWKGHEQFF. Here the CDR3 DNA reads TGTGCCAGCAGTTTGAAGACATGGAAGGGCCATGAGCAGTTCTTC.

V usage is TRBV20-1 and J usage is TRBJ2-5, with TRBD2 matching 7 bases. J was trimmed by 3 bases and V by 3 bases; bases with no gene match: 13. Germline CDR1 reads DFQATT; CDR2 reads SNEGSKA (reference sequence). There are 16 residues in the CDR3. The CDR3 sequence is CSARPKGLGPKETQYF. CDR3 bases: TGCAGTGCTAGGCCCAAAGGACTAGGGCCTAAAGAGACCCAGTACTTC.

This clonotype was recorded many times. This chain connects TRBV29-1 to TRBJ2-2; no clear D gene. The CDR3 extends over 15 amino acids. V lost 8 bases and J 2 bases, leaving 18 bases between the germline ends. Germline CDR1 and CDR2: SQVTM and ANQGSEA. The CDR3 protein is CSSQGETLNTGELFF. The CDR3, as DNA: TGCAGCTCTCAAGGAGAAACCCTAAACACCGGGGAGCTGTTTTTT.

With regard to this clonotype: A much larger clone lies a single base off, so this may be a read error. The V gene is TRBV20-1, the J gene TRBJ1-2; D is perhaps TRBD1 (5 bases). Germline loops: CDR1 DFQATT, CDR2 SNEGSKA (reference sequence). This CDR3 comprises 13 residues. In DNA form, the CDR3 reads TGCAGTGCTGTGGACACCACTAACTATGGCTACATCTTC. It is translated as CSAVDTTNYGYIF.